This T cell receptor (beta chain) was recovered during a study of blood T cell repertoires in COVID-19 (dated by TCRdb to 2018 to 2020). Study-wide context: Samples covering the acute and convalescent phases of COVID-19 were provided by collaborators in the United States, Italy and Spain. The prospective study material was composed of cDNA or gDNA derived from T cells, B-cell-depleted T cells, or PBMCs. The repertoires were released in a freely available public database meant as a resource for research on the immune response to SARS-CoV-2. The samples were drawn from two sources: the first 160 participants of the ongoing ImmuneRACE study, and 1,200 or so subjects contributed by 6 global collaborators. Deeply sampled blood TCRbeta repertoires from subjects exposed to, actively infected with, or recovered from COVID-19 were included in the dataset. Nearly every sample came with metadata listing a de-identified subject ID, COVID-19 status, age in years and sex. Where available, HLA class I and class II types were taken from metadata supplied by the sample provider and were not determined by assay-based typing.

The collaborating institutions used their own protocols to collect whole blood in K2EDTA tubes. Collaborator samples were shipped for TCRbeta analysis as frozen whole blood, isolated PBMCs, or DNA extracted from either sample type. As to this clone: The antigen this receptor binds is unknown. Base qualities are not at hand, and no much larger clone is one base apart.

Including the terminal cysteine and phenylalanine, the CDR3 comprises 15 residues. The read is trimmed to its CDR3 DNA, 45 bases read in frame from base 1. The junction shows trimming of 4 bases on V and 4 bases on J, plus 19 bases between the germline ends. CDR1 SQVTM and CDR2 ANQGSEA are derived from the germline V gene. Overall study outcomes, separate from this receptor: How much clinical and demographic metadata was included differed by source and by participant, and the metadata was provided uncurated.

The immunoSEQ Assay, a bias-controlled multiplex PCR, was used to amplify TCRbeta CDR3 regions from genomic DNA. The source study handled its data this way. Nucleated cell counts per sample were estimated from amplification of reference gene primers within the assay. Sequence reads were collapsed and filtered to measure the absolute abundance of every unique TCRbeta CDR3 rearrangement. For each sample, productive Simpson clonality was calculated as the square root of Simpson's diversity index over productive rearrangements. TCRdb carries this immuneACCESS record with in-frame sequences only. Its versions omit some clonotypes, under half of them owing to an unresolved V gene in the studies checked, with the rest unexplained. That table furnishes V, J and clone size, whereas the DNA furnished D and trimming. The sample yields around 130,000 clones; approximately 80% were counted once. Roughly 17% of the sample lies in the top ten.

The receptor's source is a middle-aged man with acute or convalescent COVID-19. The source material was peripheral blood. The receptor chain draws on TRBV29-1 and TRBJ1-1; TRBD1 is perhaps the D gene, given 5 matching bases. The nucleotide sequence reads as follows: TGCAGCGTTGTTGCTTCCTCGGGGGTAAGCACTGAAGCTTTCTTT. It encodes CSVVASSGVSTEAFF.